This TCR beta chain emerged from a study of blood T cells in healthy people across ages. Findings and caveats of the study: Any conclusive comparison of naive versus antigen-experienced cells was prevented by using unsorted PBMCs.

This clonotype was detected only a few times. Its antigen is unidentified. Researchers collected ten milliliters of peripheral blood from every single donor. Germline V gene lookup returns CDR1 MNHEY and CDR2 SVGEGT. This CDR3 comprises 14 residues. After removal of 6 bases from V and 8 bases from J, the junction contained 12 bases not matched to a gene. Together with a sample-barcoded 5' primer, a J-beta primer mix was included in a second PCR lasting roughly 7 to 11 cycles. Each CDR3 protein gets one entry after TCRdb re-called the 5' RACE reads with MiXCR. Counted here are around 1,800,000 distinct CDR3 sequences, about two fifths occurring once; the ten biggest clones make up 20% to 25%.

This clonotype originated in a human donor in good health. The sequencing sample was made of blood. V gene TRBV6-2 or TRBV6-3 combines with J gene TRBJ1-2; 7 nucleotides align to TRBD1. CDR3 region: CASSYDDRDVGYTF. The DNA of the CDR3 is TGTGCCAGCAGCTACGACGACAGGGATGTCGGCTACACCTTC.